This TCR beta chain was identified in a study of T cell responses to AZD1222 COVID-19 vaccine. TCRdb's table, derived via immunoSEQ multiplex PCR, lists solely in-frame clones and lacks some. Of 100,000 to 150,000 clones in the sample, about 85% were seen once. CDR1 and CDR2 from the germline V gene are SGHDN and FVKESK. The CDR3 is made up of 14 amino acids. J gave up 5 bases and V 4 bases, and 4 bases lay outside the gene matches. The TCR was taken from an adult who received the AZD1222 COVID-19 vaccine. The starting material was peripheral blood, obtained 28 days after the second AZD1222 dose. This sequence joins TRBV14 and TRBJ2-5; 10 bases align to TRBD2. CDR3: CASSRTTSGETQYF. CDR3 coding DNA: TGTGCCAGCAGCCGTACGACTAGCGGGGAGACCCAGTACTTC.